Below, one TCR beta chain is given with its context. Sequenced by immunoSEQ multiplex PCR; TCRdb stores in-frame clones only, minus some. The sample holds 150,000 or so clones, 93% seen once. J gave up 4 bases and V 5 bases, and 5 bases lay outside the gene matches. CDR1 MNHEY and CDR2 SVGEGT come from the germline V gene. This CDR3 comprises 14 residues. The data derive from a study of control samples from healthy donors and cancer patients. The clonotype was recovered from a woman aged 55 to 70 in good health. The rearrangement joins TRBV6-2 or TRBV6-3 to TRBJ1-3; TRBD1 aligns across 7 bases. The sample consisted of blood. The CDR3 coding sequence is TGTGCCAGCAGTCGGCAGGGGGTCGGAAACACCATATATTTT. Protein: CASSRQGVGNTIYF.